Shown below are 16 T cell receptor beta chains from a single sample sequenced in a study of T cells in Graves' hyperthyroidism and ophthalmopathy. Amplification yielded TCR beta CDR3 regions, with RNA transcripts as the source. HTBI primers were employed in a first-round RT-PCR of the TCR CDR3. From the multiplex PCR reads, TCRdb called clonotypes with MiXCR, one entry per CDR3 protein. Of hundreds of thousands of distinct CDR3 sequences listed, 14% to 15% were seen once; the top ten hold approximately 13%. The sequencing sample was made of blood. These receptors were obtained from a man aged 18 to 29 with Graves' ophthalmopathy.

This clonotype has more than one count but fewer than ten. The gene calls are TRBV2 and TRBJ2-3; 9 bases match TRBD1. Germline assignment: CDR1 SNHLY and CDR2 FYNNEI. Unmatched junction bases numbered 11, after V lost 7 bases and J lost 6 bases. The CDR3 totals 15 residues. In DNA form, the CDR3 reads TGTGCCAGCACAGACCGGGACAGGGCTCGCGATACGCAGTATTTT. Amino acids: CASTDRDRARDTQYF.

The chain carries TRBV6-1 and TRBJ2-7; TRBD2 matches 7 bases. CDR3 length equals 14 residues. Germline lookup yields CDR1 MNHNS and CDR2 SASEGT. The ends lost 6 bases at V and 2 bases at J; junction bases unmatched: 7. CDR3 coding DNA: TGTGCCAGCAGACGAGGACTAGGGCCCTACGAGCAGTACTTC. Translating gives CASRRGLGPYEQYF.

This clonotype was recorded many times. V usage is TRBV7-9 and J usage is TRBJ2-3; 12 bases are a match to TRBD1. Trimming removed 8 bases from V and 4 bases from J; junction bases left unmatched: 4. Germline V gene sequence: CDR1 SEHNR, CDR2 FQNEAQ (reference sequence). The CDR3 runs to 14 residues. CDR3 nucleotides: TGTGCCAGCTTGGGGACAGGGGGCCCAGATACGCAGTATTTT. This gives the protein CASLGTGGPDTQYF.

This clonotype was detected ten times or more. V and J are TRBV9 and TRBJ2-3, with 7 bases lining up with TRBD2. V shed 1 base and J 4 bases; nucleotides not matched to a gene: 3. The CDR3 contains 14 residues. Per germline, CDR1 SGDLS and CDR2 YYNGEE. The CDR3 DNA sequence: TGTGCCAGCAGCGTAACTAGCGACGCAGATACGCAGTATTTT. It translates to CASSVTSDADTQYF.

This chain joins TRBV19 and TRBJ1-5, with unresolved D. In germline, CDR1 is LNHDA, CDR2 SQIVND (reference sequence). V was cut by 1 base and J by 0 bases, with 10 bases left in between. This CDR3 contains 16 residues. CDR3 sequence: CASSIGIGYSNQPQHF. The CDR3 region has the DNA TGTGCCAGTAGTATAGGTATCGGTTATAGCAATCAGCCCCAGCATTTT.

This clonotype appeared many times. The rearrangement links TRBV3-1 to TRBJ2-7; the match to TRBD1 covers 8 bases. V shed 4 bases and J 7 bases; nucleotides not matched to a gene: 9. CDR3 length equals 14 residues. Germline CDR1 LGHDT, CDR2 YNNKEL (reference sequence). The CDR3 DNA reads as TGTGCCAGCAGCCGGGACAGGTGGGGTCAGGAGCAGTACTTC. Its translation is CASSRDRWGQEQYF.

This clonotype was observed many times. The chain couples TRBV6-6 to TRBJ2-7; 10 nucleotides align to TRBD2. Germline V CDR1 and CDR2: MNHNY, SVGAGI (reference sequence). This CDR3 has 19 residues. V dropped 2 bases and J dropped 0; count of bases not matched to a gene: 13. The CDR3 is CASSYRAPTTSGNSYEQYF. The CDR3 DNA reads TGTGCCAGCAGTTACCGGGCCCCGACCACTAGCGGGAACTCCTACGAGCAGTACTTC.

This clonotype was found a few times. V gene TRBV5-1 combines with J gene TRBJ2-7, with 14 bases lining up with TRBD2. Germline loops: CDR1 SGHRS, CDR2 YFSETQ. The CDR3 is 17 residues long. V gave up 3 bases and J gave up 5 bases; unmatched junction bases: 10. The CDR3 sequence is CASSWGLAGALVDEQYF. DNA for the CDR3: TGCGCCAGCAGCTGGGGACTAGCGGGAGCGCTTGTAGACGAGCAGTACTTC.

Details on this clonotype: A much larger clone lies a single base off, so this may be a read error. The rearrangement uses TRBV5-1 and TRBJ2-7, with 8 bases identical to TRBD2. V trimming: 1 base; J trimming: 7 bases; junction bases outside the gene matches: 10. The CDR3 is 15 residues long. The V gene's germline CDR1 is SGHRS and CDR2 YFSETQ. The CDR3 protein is CASSLIRTSPDEQYF. In nucleotides, the CDR3 is TGCGCCAGCAGCTTGATACGGACTAGCCCGGATGAGCAGTACTTC.

The count of this clonotype is one. The chain uses TRBV24-1 and TRBJ1-3; D unresolved. Trimming pared 4 bases from V and 4 bases from J, leaving 7 bases between. The CDR3 consists of 13 residues. Germline V gene sequence: CDR1 KGHDR, CDR2 SFDVKD. CDR3 coding DNA: TGTGCCACCAGTGACTATAGAGGAAACACCATATATTTT. Translated, it gives CATSDYRGNTIYF.

This clonotype was found many times. This sequence joins TRBV9 and TRBJ2-5; the D is unclear. CDR3 length: 16 amino acids. The germline V gene encodes CDR1 SGDLS and CDR2 YYNGEE. V gave up 0 bases and J gave up 0 bases, with 12 bases separating them. CDR3 residues: CASSVGTGSYQETQYF. The CDR3 coding sequence is TGTGCCAGCAGCGTAGGAACGGGTTCGTACCAAGAGACCCAGTACTTC. The variable domain in full, completed from reference TRBV9 and TRBJ2-5, reads DSGVTQTPKHLITATGQRVTLRCSPRSGDLSVYWYQQSLDQGLQFLIQYYNGEERAKGNILERFSAQQFPDLHSELNLSSLELGDSALYFCASSVGTGSYQETQYFGPGTRLLVL.

This clonotype was counted between two and nine times. The gene calls are TRBV20-1 and TRBJ1-5; D remains ambiguous. Between the trimmed V and J ends, which lost 6 bases and 3 bases, there was a span of 12 bases. This CDR3 has 13 residues. Germline assignment: CDR1 DFQATT and CDR2 SNEGSKA (reference sequence). The CDR3 nucleotides are TGCAGTGCCACGGACGGACCCAATCAGCCCCAGCATTTT. It translates to CSATDGPNQPQHF.

This clonotype was detected many times. The rearrangement links TRBV7-8 to TRBJ1-2; unclear D gene. The CDR3 totals 14 residues. Trimming pared 3 bases from V and 0 bases from J, leaving 8 bases between. The germline CDR1 and CDR2 sequences are SGHVS and FQNEAQ. Written as DNA, the CDR3 is TGTGCCAGCAGCTTTACACCCCCTAACTATGGCTACACCTTC. Residues: CASSFTPPNYGYTF.

This clonotype has ten or more counts. The gene calls are TRBV30 and TRBJ2-1; no clear D. Trimming took off 3 bases at V and 6 bases at J, with 12 bases between the two ends. This CDR3 region has 13 residues. CDR1 GTSNPN and CDR2 SVGIG come from the germline V gene (reference sequence). The CDR3 DNA follows: TGTGCCTGGAGATTCCCAGCCATCAATGAGCAGTTCTTC. It encodes CAWRFPAINEQFF. Full variable domain (remainder filled in from reference TRBV30 and TRBJ2-1): SQTIHQWPATLVQPVGSPLSLECTVEGTSNPNLYWYRQAAGRGLQLLFYSVGIGQISSEVPQNLSASRPQDRQFILSSKKLLLSDSGFYLCAWRFPAINEQFFGPGTRLTVL.

In its sample, this clonotype was seen many times. This chain links TRBV10-3 with TRBJ1-2; D gene uncertain. V was pared by 0 bases and J by 4 bases, with 9 bases between. This CDR3 is 14 amino acids long. Germline V gene data show CDR1 as ENHRY and CDR2 as SYGVKD. CDR3 DNA: TGTGCCATCAGTGAGTCTATGACGGTCTATGGCTACACCTTC. This codes for CAISESMTVYGYTF.

This clonotype was counted ten times or more. The genes are TRBV15 and TRBJ2-5; D not resolved. The CDR3 is 13 amino acids. Germline-derived CDR1 and CDR2 are LNHNV and YYDKDF (reference sequence). V shed 0 bases and J shed 5 bases, with 7 bases lying between them. The CDR3 loop reads CATSRDRRETQYF. In nucleotides, the CDR3 is TGTGCCACCAGCAGAGATAGGCGCGAGACCCAGTACTTC.